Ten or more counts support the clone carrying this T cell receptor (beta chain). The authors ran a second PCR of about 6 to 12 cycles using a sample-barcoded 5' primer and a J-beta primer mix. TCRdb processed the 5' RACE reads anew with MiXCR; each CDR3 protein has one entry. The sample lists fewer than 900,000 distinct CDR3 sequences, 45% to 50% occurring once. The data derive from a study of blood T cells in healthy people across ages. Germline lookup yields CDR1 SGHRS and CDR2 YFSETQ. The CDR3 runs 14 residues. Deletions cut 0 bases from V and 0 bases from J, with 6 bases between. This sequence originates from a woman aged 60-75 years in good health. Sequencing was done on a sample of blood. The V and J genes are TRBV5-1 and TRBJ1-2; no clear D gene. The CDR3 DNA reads TGCGCCAGCAGCTTGGAGAGCCCTAACTATGGCTACACCTTC. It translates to CASSLESPNYGYTF.